The next 23 T cell receptor beta chains were all read from a single sample in a study of chemoradiotherapy in HPV16-positive cancers. Method: immunoSEQ multiplex PCR; TCRdb's copy keeps in-frame clones and lacks some. The sample contains about 25,000 clones, around 90% of which appear only once. This sample comprised blood, obtained from a patient who underwent chemoradiotherapy. These receptors were collected from a human donor with HPV-associated anogenital cancer.

This sequence joins TRBV19 and TRBJ2-1; D is possibly TRBD1 (6 bases). The CDR3 is made up of 14 amino acids. Germline CDR1 reads LNHDA; CDR2 reads SQIVND (reference sequence). The ends were cut back, 3 bases at V and 3 bases at J, with 9 bases in the middle. CDR3 coding DNA: TGTGCCAGTAGTATCATAGGGGGCTACAATGAGCAGTTCTTC. Translating it yields CASSIIGGYNEQFF.

The rearrangement uses TRBV5-1 and TRBJ1-2, with 7 bases that match TRBD1. The J segment lost 4 bases and the V segment lost 2 bases, leaving 14 bases of the junction unmatched. Germline V gene lookup returns CDR1 SGHRS and CDR2 YFSETQ. The CDR3 extends over 17 amino acids. The CDR3 sequence is CASSFDLTGPLGYGYTF. DNA for the CDR3: TGCGCCAGCAGCTTCGATTTGACAGGGCCCCTAGGCTATGGCTACACCTTC.

A few counts support this clone. The chain combines TRBV2 with TRBJ2-2, with unresolved D. This CDR3 spans 15 amino acids. With 1 base removed from V and 5 bases from J, the gap between germline ends came to 11 bases. CDR1 and CDR2 from the germline V gene are SNHLY and FYNNEI. CDR3 residues: CASSEDSSTTGELFF. The CDR3 region has the DNA TGTGCCAGCAGTGAAGACAGTTCCACTACCGGGGAGCTGTTTTTT.

This chain connects TRBV7-6 to TRBJ1-2; D call uncertain. V was pared by 0 bases and J by 4 bases, with 3 bases between. Germline CDR1 and CDR2: SGHVS and FNYEAQ. CDR3 length: 12 residues. The DNA of the CDR3 is TGTGCCAGCAGCTTAGCCTTCTATGGCTACACCTTC. Protein sequence: CASSLAFYGYTF. Filled out from reference TRBV7-6 and TRBJ1-2, the complete variable domain reads GAGVSQSPRYKVTKRGQDVALRCDPISGHVSLYWYRQALGQGPEFLTYFNYEAQQDKSGLPNDRFSAERPEGSISTLTIQRTEQRDSAMYRCASSLAFYGYTFGSGTRLTVV.

In DNA form, the CDR3 reads TGTGCCAGCAGCATTTTTGCAGCGGGAGGAGTCGGTGAGCAGTTCTTC. As protein: CASSIFAAGGVGEQFF. The chain uses TRBV7-2 and TRBJ2-1; 9 bases map to TRBD2. The V segment lost 5 bases and the J segment 9 bases; nucleotides outside the gene matches: 14. Germline lookup yields CDR1 SGHTA and CDR2 FQGNSA. The CDR3 length is 16 residues. Looking up the rest from reference TRBV7-2 and TRBJ2-1 gives the full variable domain: GAGVSQSPSNKVTEKGKDVELRCDPISGHTALYWYRQSLGQGLEFLIYFQGNSAPDKSGLPSDRFSAERTGGSVSTLTIQRTQQEDSAVYLCASSIFAAGGVGEQFFGPGTRLTVL.

The V call is TRBV19, the J call TRBJ2-3; D remains ambiguous. The V end lost 5 bases, the J end lost 3 bases, and 6 bases lay between the germline ends. This CDR3 spans 12 amino acids. CDR1 LNHDA and CDR2 SQIVND come from the germline V gene (reference sequence). The CDR3 region is CASSPRTDTQYF. For the CDR3, the DNA is TGTGCCAGTAGTCCGAGGACAGATACGCAGTATTTT.

This sequence joins TRBV19 and TRBJ2-1; D remains unclear. The CDR3 is 16 amino acids. The ends were cut back, 7 bases at V and 10 bases at J, with 26 bases in the middle. The germline gives CDR1 LNHDA, CDR2 SQIVND (reference sequence). Here the CDR3 DNA reads TGTGCCAGTATAGGCTTCCCGGACCCCGGAAGGTTGGAGCAGTTCTTC. Its protein product is CASIGFPDPGRLEQFF.

As for this clone: A read error may produce the germline difference seen at one junction end. This sequence joins TRBV5-1 and TRBJ2-7; 8 bases are shared with TRBD1. The CDR3 sequence is 12 residues long. Germline V gene lookup returns CDR1 SGHRS and CDR2 YFSETQ. In nucleotides, the CDR3 is TGCGCCGGCAGCGAGACAGGGGACGAGCAGTACTTC. It specifies CAGSETGDEQYF.

The chain uses TRBV7-6 and TRBJ1-4; D is uncertain. V dropped 5 bases and J dropped 1 base, with 11 bases sitting between them. From germline, CDR1 is SGHVS and CDR2 FNYEAQ. The CDR3 sequence is 15 residues long. CDR3 residues: CASSPTSGTNEKLFF. The CDR3 DNA reads TGTGCCAGCAGCCCCACATCGGGAACTAATGAAAAACTGTTTTTT.

This chain joins TRBV20-1 and TRBJ2-1, with D unclear. The germline CDR1 and CDR2 sequences are DFQATT and SNEGSKA (reference sequence). The length of the CDR3 is 11 residues. V was clipped by 0 bases and J by 9 bases, with 6 bases between them. The CDR3 spells CSARDLGEQFF. In nucleotides, the CDR3 is TGCAGTGCTAGAGATCTGGGTGAGCAGTTCTTC.

The genes are TRBV30 and TRBJ1-5; the D is unclear. The CDR3 totals 14 residues. Between the trimmed V and J ends, which lost 0 bases and 1 base, there was a span of 7 bases. The germline CDR1 and CDR2 sequences are GTSNPN and SVGIG (reference sequence). The CDR3: CAWSVLHSNQPQHF. In DNA form, the CDR3 reads TGTGCCTGGAGTGTACTCCACAGCAATCAGCCCCAGCATTTT.

The chain is built from TRBV19 and TRBJ2-6, with D unclear. The germline V gene has CDR1 LNHDA and CDR2 SQIVND (reference sequence). This CDR3 has 13 residues. Trimming cost V 8 bases and J 1 base, with 6 bases left between them. As DNA, the CDR3 is TGTGCCAGTTGCTTTTCTGGGGCCAACGTCCTGACTTTC. This encodes CASCFSGANVLTF.

The rearrangement joins TRBV27 to TRBJ2-2, with TRBD1 matching 7 bases. The CDR3 covers 15 residues. The V gene end was trimmed by 6 bases and the J gene end by 0 bases; junction bases not matched to a gene: 4. In germline, CDR1 is MNHEY, CDR2 SMNVEV (reference sequence). The CDR3 spells CASRRQGTNTGELFF. DNA for the CDR3: TGTGCCAGCAGAAGACAGGGAACGAACACCGGGGAGCTGTTTTTT.

J is TRBJ2-3 and V is TRBV30; 7 nucleotides agree with TRBD1. V was clipped by 4 bases and J by 2 bases; unmatched bases: 9. The CDR3 extends over 15 amino acids. Germline V CDR1 and CDR2: GTSNPN, SVGIG (reference sequence). The CDR3 reads CAWNTLTGDTDTQYF. The CDR3 DNA follows: TGTGCCTGGAATACATTAACAGGGGACACAGATACGCAGTATTTT.

This sequence joins TRBV6-1 and TRBJ2-1, with a weak D call TRBD1 (5 bases). In germline, CDR1 is MNHNS, CDR2 SASEGT. The V and J ends lost 10 bases and 4 bases respectively, with 17 bases between them. CDR3 length: 14 amino acids. This CDR3 is CATVPSYRYNEQFF. CDR3 nucleotide sequence: TGTGCCACCGTACCCTCCTACAGGTACAATGAGCAGTTCTTC.

The rearrangement joins TRBV6-5 to TRBJ2-1, with D perhaps TRBD1 (6 bases). Trimming cost V 2 bases and J 1 base, with 9 bases left between them. CDR1 MNHEY and CDR2 SVGAGI come from the germline V gene. The CDR3 totals 15 residues. CDR3 bases: TGTGCCAGCAGTTACCTGAGGGGGTCCTACAATGAGCAGTTCTTC. Protein sequence: CASSYLRGSYNEQFF.

The chain recombines TRBV10-3 with TRBJ2-3; D unresolved. This CDR3 region has 15 residues. CDR1 is ENHRY and CDR2 is SYGVKD in the germline V gene. The V gene lost 0 bases and the J gene lost 7 bases, with 14 bases spanning the gap. The CDR3 loop is CAISESLGNSYTQYF. The CDR3, as DNA: TGTGCCATCAGTGAGTCTTTAGGGAATTCCTATACGCAGTATTTT.

The V call is TRBV28, the J call TRBJ2-7; TRBD2 is a possible D gene (5 bases). The CDR3 is 11 amino acids. CDR1 is MDHEN, CDR2 SYDVKM, per germline. Trimming took off 2 bases at V and 7 bases at J, with 6 bases between the two ends. The DNA for the CDR3 is TGTGCCAGCAGTTTACAGCGGGAGCAGTACTTC. Protein product: CASSLQREQYF.

This clone was recorded once. The rearrangement joins TRBV6-5 to TRBJ2-7, with D perhaps matching TRBD1 (6 bases). Per the germline V gene, CDR1 is MNHEY and CDR2 is SVGAGI. V was pared by 0 bases and J by 2 bases, with 14 bases between. This CDR3 comprises 16 residues. CDR3 sequence: CASSYSAAGATYEQYF. For the CDR3, the DNA is TGTGCCAGCAGTTACTCAGCGGCAGGGGCCACCTACGAGCAGTACTTC.

The rearrangement links TRBV7-2 to TRBJ1-5; D is perhaps TRBD1 (5 bases). The CDR3 has 16 amino acids. Germline values: CDR1 SGHTA, CDR2 FQGNSA. V was pared by 1 base and J by 1 base, with 11 bases between. The CDR3 coding sequence is TGTGCCAGCAGCTTAGACGGGGGTGGGAGCAATCAGCCCCAGCATTTT. Translated: CASSLDGGGSNQPQHF.

This clone was counted between two and nine times. The chain links TRBV27 to TRBJ1-5, with a tentative D call TRBD1 (6 bases). Deletions cut 8 bases from V and 6 bases from J, with 8 bases between. The germline CDR1 and CDR2 sequences are MNHEY and SMNVEV (reference sequence). This CDR3 spans 11 amino acids. In nucleotides, the CDR3 is TGTGCCAGCGGGGGGGCTCAGCCCCAGCATTTT. Encoded protein: CASGGAQPQHF.

This chain uses TRBV7-2 with TRBJ1-2; 7 bases map to TRBD1. Germline values: CDR1 SGHTA, CDR2 FQGNSA. The CDR3 contains 13 residues. Trimming removed 4 bases from V and 4 bases from J; junction bases left unmatched: 3. The CDR3: CASSSGTAYGYTF. The DNA for the CDR3 is TGTGCCAGCAGCTCTGGGACAGCCTATGGCTACACCTTC.

The V gene is TRBV7-8, the J gene TRBJ1-5; D is unresolved. The CDR3 runs to 15 residues. CDR1 SGHVS and CDR2 FQNEAQ come from the germline V gene. Trimming took off 1 base at V and 6 bases at J, with 13 bases between the two ends. CDR3 coding DNA: TGTGCCAGCAGCTTAGGAGCCCAGGTGGTTCAGCCCCAGCATTTT. Translating it yields CASSLGAQVVQPQHF. Combining the CDR3 with reference TRBV7-8 and TRBJ1-5 gives the whole variable domain GAGVSQSPRYKVAKRGQDVALRCDPISGHVSLFWYQQALGQGPEFLTYFQNEAQLDKSGLPSDRFFAERPEGSVSTLKIQRTQQEDSAVYLCASSLGAQVVQPQHFGDGTRLSIL.